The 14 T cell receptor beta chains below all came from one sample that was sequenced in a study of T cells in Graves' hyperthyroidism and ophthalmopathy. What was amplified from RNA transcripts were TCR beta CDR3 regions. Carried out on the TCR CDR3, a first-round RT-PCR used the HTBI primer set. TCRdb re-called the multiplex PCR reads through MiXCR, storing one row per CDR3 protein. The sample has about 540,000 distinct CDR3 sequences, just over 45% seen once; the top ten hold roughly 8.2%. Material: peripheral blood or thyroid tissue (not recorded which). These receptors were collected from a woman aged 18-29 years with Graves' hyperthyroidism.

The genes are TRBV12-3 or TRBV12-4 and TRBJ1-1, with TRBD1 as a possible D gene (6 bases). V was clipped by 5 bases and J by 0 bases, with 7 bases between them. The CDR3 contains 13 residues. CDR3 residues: CASSHRVNTEAFF. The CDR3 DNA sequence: TGTGCCAGCAGTCACAGGGTGAACACTGAAGCTTTCTTT.

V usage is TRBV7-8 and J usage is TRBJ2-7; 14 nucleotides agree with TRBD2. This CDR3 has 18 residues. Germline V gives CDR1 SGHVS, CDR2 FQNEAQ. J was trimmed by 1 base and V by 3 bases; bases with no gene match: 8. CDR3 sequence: CASSFRLAGGRRSYEQYF. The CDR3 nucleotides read TGTGCCAGCAGCTTCAGACTAGCGGGAGGGAGAAGGTCCTACGAGCAGTACTTC.

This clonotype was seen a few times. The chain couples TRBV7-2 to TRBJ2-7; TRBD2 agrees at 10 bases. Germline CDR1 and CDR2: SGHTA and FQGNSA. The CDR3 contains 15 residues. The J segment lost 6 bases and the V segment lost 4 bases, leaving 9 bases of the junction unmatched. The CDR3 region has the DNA TGTGCCAGCAGCTCTCCCGGGACTAGCGTTACCGAGCAGTACTTC. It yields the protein CASSSPGTSVTEQYF.

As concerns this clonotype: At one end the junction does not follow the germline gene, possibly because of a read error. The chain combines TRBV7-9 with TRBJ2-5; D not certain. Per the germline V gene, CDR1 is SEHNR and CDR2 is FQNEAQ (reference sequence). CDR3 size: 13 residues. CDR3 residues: CASTLGSQETQYF. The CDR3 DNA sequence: TGCGCCAGCACCCTCGGGTCCCAAGAGACCCAGTACTTC.

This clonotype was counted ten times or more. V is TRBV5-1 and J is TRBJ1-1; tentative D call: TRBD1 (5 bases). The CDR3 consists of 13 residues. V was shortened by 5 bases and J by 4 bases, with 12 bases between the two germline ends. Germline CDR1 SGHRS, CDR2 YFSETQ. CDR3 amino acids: CASRGTSITEAFF. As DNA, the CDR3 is TGCGCCAGCAGAGGGACGTCAATCACTGAAGCTTTCTTT.

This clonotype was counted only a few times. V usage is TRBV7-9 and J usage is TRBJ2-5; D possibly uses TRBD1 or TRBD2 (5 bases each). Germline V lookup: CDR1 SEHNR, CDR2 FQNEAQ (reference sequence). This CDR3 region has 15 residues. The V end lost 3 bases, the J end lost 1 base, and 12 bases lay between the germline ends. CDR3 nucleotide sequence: TGTGCCAGCAGCTTCCGGGGACCATTCCAAGAGACCCAGTACTTC. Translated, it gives CASSFRGPFQETQYF.

This chain's CDR3 is CAISGDRGDTIYF. CDR3 DNA: TGTGCCATCAGCGGGGACAGGGGTGACACCATATATTTT. The chain combines TRBV10-3 with TRBJ1-3; TRBD1 matches at 10 bases. The J segment lost 8 bases and the V segment lost 6 bases, leaving 4 bases of the junction unmatched. The CDR3 has 13 residues. The germline V gene encodes CDR1 ENHRY and CDR2 SYGVKD.

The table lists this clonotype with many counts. The CDR3 spells CASSRSGTGELFF. CDR3 DNA: TGTGCCAGCAGCCGTTCGGGCACCGGGGAGCTGTTTTTT. The chain employs TRBV9 and TRBJ2-2, with no clear D. V was shortened by 4 bases and J by 4 bases, with 8 bases between the two germline ends. Germline assignment: CDR1 SGDLS and CDR2 YYNGEE. This CDR3 is built from 13 residues.

The CDR3 loop is CASSLNAREEKLFF. CDR3 DNA sequence: TGTGCCAGCAGCTTAAATGCCCGGGAAGAAAAACTGTTTTTT. V usage is TRBV7-2 and J usage is TRBJ1-4, with D hard to call. V was clipped by 2 bases and J by 8 bases, with 12 bases between them. This CDR3 has 14 residues. Looked up from germline, CDR1 is SGHTA and CDR2 is FQGNSA.

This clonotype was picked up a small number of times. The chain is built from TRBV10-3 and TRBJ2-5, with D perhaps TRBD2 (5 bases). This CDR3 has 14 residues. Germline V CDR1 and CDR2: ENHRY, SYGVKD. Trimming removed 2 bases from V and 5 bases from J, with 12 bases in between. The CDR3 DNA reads TGTGCCATCAGTGAGCAAGCTAGCCGGGAGACCCAGTACTTC. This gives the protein CAISEQASRETQYF.

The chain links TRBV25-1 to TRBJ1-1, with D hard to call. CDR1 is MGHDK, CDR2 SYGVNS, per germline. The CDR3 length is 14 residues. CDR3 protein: CAADPTRENTEAFF. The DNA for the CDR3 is TGTGCTGCGGACCCAACGAGAGAGAACACTGAAGCTTTCTTT.

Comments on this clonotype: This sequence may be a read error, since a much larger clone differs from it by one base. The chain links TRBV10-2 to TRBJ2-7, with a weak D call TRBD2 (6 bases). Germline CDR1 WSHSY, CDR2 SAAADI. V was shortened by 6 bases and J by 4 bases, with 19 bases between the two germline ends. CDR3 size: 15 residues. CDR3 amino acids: CASSSGTGRRYEQYF. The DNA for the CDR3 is TGCGCCAGCAGCTCCGGGACTGGCCGACGATACGAGCAGTACTTC.

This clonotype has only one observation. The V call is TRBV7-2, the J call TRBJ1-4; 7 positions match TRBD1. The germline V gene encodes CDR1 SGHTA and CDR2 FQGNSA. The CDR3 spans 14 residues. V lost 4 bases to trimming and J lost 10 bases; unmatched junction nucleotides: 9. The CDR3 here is CASSSTGYGGKLFF. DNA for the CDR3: TGTGCCAGCAGCTCGACAGGGTATGGTGGAAAACTGTTTTTT.

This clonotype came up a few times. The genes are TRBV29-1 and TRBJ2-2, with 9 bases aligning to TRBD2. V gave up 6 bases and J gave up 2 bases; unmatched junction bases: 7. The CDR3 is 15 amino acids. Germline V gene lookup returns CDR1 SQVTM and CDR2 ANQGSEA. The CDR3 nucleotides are TGCAGCGTCCTGGGGCTAGCGGGAAACACCGGGGAGCTGTTTTTT. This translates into CSVLGLAGNTGELFF.